This T cell receptor beta chain was profiled in a study of shared clonotypes between healthy human individuals. Study-level results: Researchers sampled blood only, noting tissue repertoires likely differ. Though the depth was large, rarefaction showed that sorted-subset sequencing was incomplete. Non-shared clonotypes had lower generation probabilities than clonotypes shared by all four sorted-subset donors.

Each sorted subset replicate got 200 ng genomic DNA, approximately 27,000 genomes. Clones were sequenced by immunoSEQ multiplex PCR, and TCRdb holds only the in-frame ones, with some missing. The sample carries under 2,000,000 clones, around 96% recorded once. Cells designated naive CD8 were CD45RO-negative and were positively selected for CCR7, with terminally differentiated effector memory CD45RA+ cells excluded. A note on this clone: Its antigen remains unknown.

This CDR3 contains 15 residues. CDR1 is SGHTS, CDR2 YDEGEE, per germline. V gave up 2 bases and J gave up 0 bases, with 9 bases separating them. The chain carries TRBV5-8 and TRBJ2-1; tentative D call: TRBD2 (5 bases). The receptor's source is a man between 18 and 29 years old in good health. Sequencing was carried out using naive CD8+ T cells sorted from blood. The CDR3 is CASSFSTSSYNEQFF. Here the CDR3 DNA reads TGTGCCAGCAGCTTTAGCACTAGCTCCTACAATGAGCAGTTCTTC.